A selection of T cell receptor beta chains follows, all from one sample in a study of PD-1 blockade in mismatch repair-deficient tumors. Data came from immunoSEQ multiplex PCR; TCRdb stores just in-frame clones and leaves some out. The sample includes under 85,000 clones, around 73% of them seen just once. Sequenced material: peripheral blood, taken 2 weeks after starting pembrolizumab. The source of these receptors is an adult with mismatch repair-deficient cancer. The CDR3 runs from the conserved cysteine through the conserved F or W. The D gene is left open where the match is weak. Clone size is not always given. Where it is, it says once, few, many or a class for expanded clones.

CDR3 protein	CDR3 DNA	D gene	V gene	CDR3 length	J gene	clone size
CASSVGGGSYEQYF	TGTGCCAGCTCCGTCGGGGGGGGGAGCTACGAGCAGTACTTC	TRBD2	TRBV18	14	TRBJ2-7	-
CASSLGPYNQPQHF	TGTGCCAGTAGCCTAGGGCCCTACAATCAGCCCCAGCATTTT	-	TRBV19	14	TRBJ1-5	-
CASRPRGGYGYTF	TGTGCCAGCAGGCCACGGGGGGGCTATGGCTACACCTTC	-	TRBV6-5	13	TRBJ1-2	few
CASSYQNEQYF	TGTGCCAGCAGTTACCAGAATGAGCAGTACTTC	-	TRBV6-5	11	TRBJ2-7	-
CASSFEVGELFF	TGCGCCAGCAGCTTCGAAGTCGGGGAGCTGTTTTTT	-	TRBV5-1	12	TRBJ2-2	-
CASGLGEKLFF	TGTGCTAGTGGTTTGGGCGAAAAACTGTTTTTT	-	TRBV12-5	11	TRBJ1-4	-
CASSLAVGLFYEAFF	TGTGCCAGCAGCTTAGCGGTGGGACTTTTTTATGAAGCTTTCTTT	-	TRBV7-9	15	TRBJ1-1	-
CASNPGGGLYEQYF	TGTGCCAGCAACCCAGGGGGAGGGCTCTACGAGCAGTACTTC	-	TRBV7-9	14	TRBJ2-7	-
CASSYYSPSNYGYTF	TGTGCCAGCAGCTATTACAGCCCATCTAACTATGGCTACACCTTC	-	TRBV5-6	15	TRBJ1-2	-
CASSRRGGQINDEQFF	TGTGCCAGCAGTCGAAGGGGGGGACAGATCAATGATGAGCAGTTCTTC	-	TRBV27	16	TRBJ2-1	once
CATSRDLGSTDGYTF	TGTGCCACCAGCAGAGATCTGGGTTCCACGGATGGCTACACCTTC	-	TRBV15	15	TRBJ1-2	-
CASSLGGTHYNEQFF	TGTGCCAGCAGCTTAGGCGGGACTCACTACAATGAGCAGTTCTTC	-	TRBV7-2	15	TRBJ2-1	-
CASSLKGTGGYGANVLTF	TGTGCCAGCAGCTTAAAAGGGACAGGGGGATACGGGGCCAACGTCCTGACTTTC	TRBD1	TRBV7-3	18	TRBJ2-6	-
CASRRAQGYNEQFF	TGTGCCAGCCGCAGGGCCCAAGGATACAATGAGCAGTTCTTC	-	TRBV2	14	TRBJ2-1	-
CASSLSGGGQFF	TGTGCCAGCAGCCTATCCGGAGGTGGGCAGTTCTTC	-	TRBV7-9	12	TRBJ2-1	-
CASLNPARETQYF	TGTGCCAGCCTCAACCCCGCGCGGGAGACCCAGTACTTC	-	TRBV28	13	TRBJ2-5	-
CASSVAGTGGFDEQFF	TGTGCCAGCAGCGTAGCCGGGACAGGGGGTTTCGATGAGCAGTTCTTC	TRBD1	TRBV9	16	TRBJ2-1	-
CASSLAHRQGQMNTEAFF	TGTGCCAGCAGCTTAGCTCATCGACAGGGGCAGATGAACACTGAAGCTTTCTTT	TRBD1	TRBV7-8	18	TRBJ1-1	-
CASSPKEGGDYTF	TGTGCCAGCTCACCTAAAGAGGGTGGTGACTACACCTTC	-	TRBV18	13	TRBJ1-2	-
CASSLVRGGGYGYTF	TGTGCCAGCAGCTTAGTTCGAGGGGGCGGTTATGGCTACACCTTC	TRBD1	TRBV7-8	15	TRBJ1-2	-
CASGQTGMSEQFF	TGTGCTAGTGGTCAAACAGGGATGAGTGAGCAGTTCTTC	-	TRBV12-5	13	TRBJ2-1	-
CASSRRGAGSYQETQYF	TGTGCCAGCAGCCGAAGGGGCGCAGGGTCTTACCAAGAGACCCAGTACTTC	-	TRBV7-9	17	TRBJ2-5	-
CSVVPSSYNEQFF	TGCAGCGTAGTCCCTAGCTCCTACAATGAGCAGTTCTTC	-	TRBV29-1	13	TRBJ2-1	-
CASSKAVSAGTEDTEAFF	TGTGCCAGCAGCAAAGCGGTTTCTGCCGGGACAGAGGACACTGAAGCTTTCTTT	-	TRBV21-1	18	TRBJ1-1	-
CASGFLFLSGSTDTQYF	TGTGCTAGTGGTTTCCTGTTCCTTAGCGGTAGCACAGATACGCAGTATTTT	-	TRBV12-5	17	TRBJ2-3	-
CASTGDSYEQYF	TGTGCCAGCACGGGGGACTCCTACGAGCAGTACTTC	-	TRBV6-5	12	TRBJ2-7	few
CSVDSDTGELFF	TGCAGCGTAGACAGTGACACCGGGGAGCTGTTTTTT	-	TRBV29-1	12	TRBJ2-2	-
CASSQTSGRISEQYF	TGCGCCAGCAGCCAGACTAGCGGGAGGATTAGCGAGCAGTACTTC	TRBD2	TRBV10-1	15	TRBJ2-7	once
CASSRENTEAFF	TGTGCCAGTAGTAGAGAGAACACTGAAGCTTTCTTT	-	TRBV19	12	TRBJ1-1	-
CAISEGLAGDEQYF	TGTGCCATCAGTGAGGGACTAGCGGGAGACGAGCAGTACTTC	TRBD2	TRBV10-3	14	TRBJ2-7	few
CASRRAASSYNEQFF	TGTGCCAGCAGGAGAGCGGCTAGCTCCTACAATGAGCAGTTCTTC	-	TRBV27	15	TRBJ2-1	once
CAWSVSRGETQYF	TGTGCCTGGAGTGTATCGAGAGGGGAGACCCAGTACTTC	-	TRBV30	13	TRBJ2-5	once
CATSPIGQGSGPQHF	TGTGCCACCAGCCCGATCGGACAGGGGTCGGGGCCCCAGCATTTT	TRBD1	TRBV15	15	TRBJ1-5	few
CASSFGRQYEQYF	TGTGCCAGCAGCTTCGGGAGACAGTACGAGCAGTACTTC	-	TRBV7-9	13	TRBJ2-7	-
CASKVSGVLTEAFF	TGTGCCAGCAAGGTATCAGGGGTCCTGACTGAAGCTTTCTTT	-	TRBV7-2	14	TRBJ1-1	-
CASAFPDSILQDASTDTQYF	TGTGCCAGCGCGTTCCCAGACAGTATACTACAGGATGCTAGCACAGATACGCAGTATTTT	-	TRBV27	20	TRBJ2-3	-
CASGRRGGTGATLNEQFF	TGTGCTAGTGGGAGGAGGGGGGGAACCGGAGCTACGTTGAATGAGCAGTTCTTC	-	TRBV12-5	18	TRBJ2-1	-
CASSLEGSGANVLTF	TGTGCCAGCAGCTTAGAGGGCTCCGGGGCCAACGTCCTGACTTTC	-	TRBV7-2	15	TRBJ2-6	-
CASSQFGEAFF	TGCGCCAGCAGCCAATTCGGCGAAGCTTTCTTT	-	TRBV4-3	11	TRBJ1-1	few
CASSLLWDQTNNEQFF	TGTGCCAGCAGTTTATTATGGGACCAGACCAACAATGAGCAGTTCTTC	-	TRBV27	16	TRBJ2-1	-
CASSPPNGASNQPQHF	TGTGCCAGCTCACCACCGAATGGGGCTAGCAATCAGCCCCAGCATTTT	-	TRBV18	16	TRBJ1-5	-
CASSLEERGLSSEQYF	TGTGCCAGCAGCTTAGAAGAGCGGGGTCTCTCATCCGAGCAGTACTTC	TRBD2	TRBV7-6	16	TRBJ2-7	-
CASSPSDRVGHEQYF	TGTGCCAGCTCACCATCCGACAGGGTAGGCCACGAGCAGTACTTC	TRBD1	TRBV18	15	TRBJ2-7	-
CASSSLRVSYNEQFF	TGTGCCAGCAGTTCACTCCGGGTTTCCTACAATGAGCAGTTCTTC	-	TRBV27	15	TRBJ2-1	-
CASSPGPGTGYTF	TGTGCCAGCTCACCAGGACCCGGAACCGGCTACACCTTC	-	TRBV18	13	TRBJ1-2	-
CASSLVGGEEAFF	TGTGCCAGCAGCTTGGTAGGGGGCGAAGAAGCTTTCTTT	TRBD1	TRBV5-5	13	TRBJ1-1	-
CASSFTDWSSYNEQFF	TGTGCCAGCAGCTTCACGGACTGGAGCTCCTACAATGAGCAGTTCTTC	-	TRBV14	16	TRBJ2-1	-
CASRDPGHGHREAFF	TGTGCCAGCCGCGACCCGGGCCACGGCCATCGAGAAGCTTTCTTT	-	TRBV19	15	TRBJ1-1	few
CASSIGGATQYF	TGTGCCAGTAGTATAGGAGGGGCTACGCAGTATTTT	-	TRBV19	12	TRBJ2-3	-